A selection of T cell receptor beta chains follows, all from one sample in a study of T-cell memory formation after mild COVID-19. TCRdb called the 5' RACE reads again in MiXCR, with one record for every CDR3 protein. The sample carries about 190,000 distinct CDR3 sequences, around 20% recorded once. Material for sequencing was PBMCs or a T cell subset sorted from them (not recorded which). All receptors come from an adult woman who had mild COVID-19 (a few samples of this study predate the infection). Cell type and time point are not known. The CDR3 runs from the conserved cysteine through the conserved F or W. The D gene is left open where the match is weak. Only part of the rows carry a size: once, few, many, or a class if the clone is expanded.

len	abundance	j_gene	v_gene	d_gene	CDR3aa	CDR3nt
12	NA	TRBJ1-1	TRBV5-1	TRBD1	CASSFGTGEAFF	TGCGCCAGCAGCTTCGGGACAGGGGAAGCTTTCTTT
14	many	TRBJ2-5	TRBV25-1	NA	CASSTRVYQETQYF	TGTGCCAGCAGTACGAGGGTGTACCAAGAGACCCAGTACTTC
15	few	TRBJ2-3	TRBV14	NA	CASSPGRFVGDTQYF	TGTGCCAGCAGCCCGGGACGATTTGTAGGAGATACGCAGTATTTT
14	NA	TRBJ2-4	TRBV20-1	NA	CSASGAAGKNIQYF	TGCAGTGCTAGCGGTGCGGCAGGAAAAAACATTCAGTACTTC
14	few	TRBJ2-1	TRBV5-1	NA	CASSSTTGYNEQFF	TGCGCCAGCAGCTCAACAACAGGGTACAATGAGCAGTTCTTC
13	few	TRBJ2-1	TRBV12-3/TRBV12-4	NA	CASSFWGYNEQFF	TGTGCCAGCAGTTTTTGGGGATACAATGAGCAGTTCTTC
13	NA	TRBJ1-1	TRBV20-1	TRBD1	CSASLDRDTEAFF	TGCAGTGCCTCCCTGGACAGGGACACTGAAGCTTTCTTT
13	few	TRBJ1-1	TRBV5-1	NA	CASSLIRGTEAFF	TGCGCCAGCAGCTTGATCCGAGGGACTGAAGCTTTCTTT
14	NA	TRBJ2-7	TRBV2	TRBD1	CASRGQGRYYEQYF	TGTGCCAGCAGGGGACAGGGAAGGTACTACGAGCAGTACTTC
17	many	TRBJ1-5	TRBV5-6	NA	CASSLGPRGHSNQPQHF	TGTGCCAGCAGCTTGGGGCCGCGAGGGCATAGCAATCAGCCCCAGCATTTT
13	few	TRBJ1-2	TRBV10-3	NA	CAIKPAADFGYTF	TGTGCCATCAAGCCAGCCGCAGACTTTGGCTACACCTTC
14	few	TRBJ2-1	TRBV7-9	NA	CASKPRGVYNEQFF	TGTGCCAGCAAACCCCGGGGAGTATACAATGAGCAGTTCTTC
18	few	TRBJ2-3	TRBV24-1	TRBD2	CATSDPPGGAGDGDTQYF	TGTGCCACCAGTGATCCGCCCGGTGGAGCGGGAGATGGGGATACGCAGTATTTT
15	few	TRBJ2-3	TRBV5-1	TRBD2	CASSGKRGGTDTQYF	TGCGCCAGCAGCGGCAAGCGGGGGGGCACAGATACGCAGTATTTT
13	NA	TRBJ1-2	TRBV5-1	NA	CASSLVGDHGYTF	TGCGCCAGCAGCTTGGTTGGGGACCATGGCTACACCTTC
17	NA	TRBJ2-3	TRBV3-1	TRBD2	CASSQAGTSGRTDTQYF	TGTGCCAGCAGCCAAGCCGGGACTAGCGGACGCACAGATACGCAGTATTTT
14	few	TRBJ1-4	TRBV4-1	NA	CASSQGTTNEKLFF	TGCGCCAGCAGCCAAGGCACAACTAATGAAAAACTGTTTTTT
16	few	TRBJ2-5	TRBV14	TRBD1	CASSLAGTVRRETQYF	TGTGCCAGCAGCCTAGCCGGGACAGTTCGAAGGGAGACCCAGTACTTC
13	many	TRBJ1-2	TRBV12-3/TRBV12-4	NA	CASSLSGGYGYTF	TGTGCCAGCAGTTTGTCCGGGGGCTATGGCTACACCTTC
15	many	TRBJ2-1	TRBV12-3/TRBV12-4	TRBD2	CASRPYGGAGNEQFF	TGTGCCAGCAGGCCTTACGGGGGGGCAGGGAATGAGCAGTTCTTC
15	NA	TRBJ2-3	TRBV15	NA	CATSRAGGSTDTQYF	TGTGCCACCAGCAGAGCTGGGGGAAGCACAGATACGCAGTATTTT
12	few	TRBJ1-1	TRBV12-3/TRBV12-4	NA	CASSSAHTEAFF	TGTGCCAGCAGCTCCGCCCACACTGAAGCTTTCTTT
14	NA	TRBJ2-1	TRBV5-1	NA	CASSSSPPYNEQFF	TGCGCCAGCAGCAGCTCTCCCCCCTACAATGAGCAGTTCTTC
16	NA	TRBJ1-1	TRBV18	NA	CASSPGRSPMNTEAFF	TGTGCCAGCTCACCCGGCAGGTCCCCGATGAACACTGAAGCTTTCTTT
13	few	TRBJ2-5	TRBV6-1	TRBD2	CASERGTWETQYF	TGTGCCAGCGAGCGGGGGACGTGGGAGACCCAGTACTTC
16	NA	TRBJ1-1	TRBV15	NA	CATSRVRLRRTTEAFF	TGTGCCACCAGCAGAGTTAGGCTCAGGAGGACAACCGAAGCTTTCTTT
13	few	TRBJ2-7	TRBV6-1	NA	CASSNKGTYEQYF	TGTGCCAGCAGTAACAAAGGGACCTACGAGCAGTACTTC
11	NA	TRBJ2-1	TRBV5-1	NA	CASSSDIREFF	TGCGCCAGCAGCTCGGACATCAGGGAGTTCTTC
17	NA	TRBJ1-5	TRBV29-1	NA	CSAGDDGQGYSNQPQHF	TGCAGCGCTGGGGATGACGGCCAGGGTTATAGCAATCAGCCCCAGCATTTT
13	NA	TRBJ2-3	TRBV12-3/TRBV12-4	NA	CASKAGSTDTQYF	TGTGCCAGCAAGGCTGGATCCACAGATACGCAGTATTTT
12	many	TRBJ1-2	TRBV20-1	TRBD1	CSAGTGVLGYTF	TGCAGTGCCGGGACAGGAGTGCTTGGCTACACCTTC
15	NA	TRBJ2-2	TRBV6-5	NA	CASSLMSSTTGELFF	TGTGCCAGCAGTTTGATGAGCTCGACCACCGGGGAGCTGTTTTTT
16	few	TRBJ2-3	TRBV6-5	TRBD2	CASSSTSGRMVNTQYF	TGTGCCAGCAGTTCTACTAGCGGGAGAATGGTAAATACGCAGTATTTT
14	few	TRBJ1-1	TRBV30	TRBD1	CAWSSLDRGTEAFF	TGTGCCTGGAGCTCACTGGACAGGGGCACTGAAGCTTTCTTT
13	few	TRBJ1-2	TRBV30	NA	CAWGTGWGYGYTF	TGTGCCTGGGGTACAGGGTGGGGCTATGGCTACACCTTC
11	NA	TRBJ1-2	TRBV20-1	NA	CSARVVRSPTF	TGCAGTGCTAGAGTAGTGAGATCCCCTACCTTC
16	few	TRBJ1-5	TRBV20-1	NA	CSARIESRVGNQPQHF	TGCAGTGCTAGAATTGAATCAAGAGTCGGCAATCAGCCCCAGCATTTT
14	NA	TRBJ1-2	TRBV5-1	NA	CASSSAGSIYGYTF	TGCGCCAGCAGCTCCGCCGGCTCAATATATGGCTACACCTTC
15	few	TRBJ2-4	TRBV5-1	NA	CASSLQGIAKNIQYF	TGCGCCAGCAGCTTGCAGGGGATAGCCAAAAACATTCAGTACTTC
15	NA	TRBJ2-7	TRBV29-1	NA	CSVEGQQGGSYEQYF	TGCAGCGTTGAAGGACAGCAGGGGGGCTCCTACGAGCAGTACTTC
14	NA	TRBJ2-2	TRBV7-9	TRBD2	CASKLAGDTGELFF	TGTGCCAGCAAACTAGCGGGGGACACCGGGGAGCTGTTTTTT
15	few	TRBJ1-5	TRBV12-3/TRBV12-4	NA	CASSLGQRGNQPQHF	TGTGCCAGCAGTTTAGGACAGAGAGGCAATCAGCCCCAGCATTTT
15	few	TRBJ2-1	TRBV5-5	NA	CASSLGGGPLNEQFF	TGTGCCAGCAGCTTGGGTGGGGGGCCCCTCAATGAGCAGTTCTTC
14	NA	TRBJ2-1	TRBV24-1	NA	CATSEGSGYNEQFF	TGTGCCACCAGTGAGGGTAGCGGATACAATGAGCAGTTCTTC
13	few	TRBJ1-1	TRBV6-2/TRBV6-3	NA	CASSYWRVTEAFF	TGTGCCAGCAGTTACTGGAGAGTTACTGAAGCTTTCTTT